This T cell receptor (beta chain) was obtained from a study of post-analysis software for immune sequencing data. Study context: In terms of disease course, relapsing-remitting, secondary progressive and progressive-relapsing multiple sclerosis were included.

Unique molecular identifiers featured in each of the TCR beta cDNA libraries. With roughly 0.95 to 11 million T cells as the source, roughly 0.5 million cDNA molecules resulted. One entry per CDR3 protein results from TCRdb running MiXCR on the PCR reads. The sample lists roughly 580,000 distinct CDR3 sequences; roughly 47% were seen once. There are 15 residues in the CDR3. Per germline, CDR1 ENHRY and CDR2 SYGVKD. J lost 2 bases, V lost 4 bases, and 4 bases had no gene match. Regarding the study as a whole: Same-batch samples co-clustered strongly by F measure. Controls had significantly higher normalized Chao1 diversity than multiple sclerosis patients. TRBV5-6, TRBV5-1 and TRBV20-1 were among four or five TRBV segments more frequent in patients than controls.

Of note for this clonotype: Its antigen is unidentified.

The specimen sequenced was blood. V and J are TRBV10-3 and TRBJ2-1, with 8 positions matching TRBD1. This TCR was sampled from a girl aged 5-17 years with multiple sclerosis. The CDR3 reads CAISGQGTTYNEQFF. In nucleotides, the CDR3 is TGTGCCATCAGTGGACAGGGGACCACCTACAATGAGCAGTTCTTC.